This TCR beta chain derives from a study of T cell responses to AZD1222 COVID-19 vaccine (dated by TCRdb to the early 2020s). At the level of the whole study: AZD1222 recipients given second doses at about 4 weeks or at about 12 weeks were pooled, since spike-specific TCR depth and breadth were not found to differ between the two schedules. TCR sequencing covered some 240 trial participants: nearly 210 given two doses of AZD1222 and 26 given two doses of MenACWY control vaccine. Trial participants were enrolled into age subgroups of 18-55, 56-69 and 70-plus years, which contained around 150, 29 and 61 TCR-sequenced participants, respectively.

From the germline V gene, CDR1 is MNHEY and CDR2 is SVGAGI. Trimming removed 4 bases from V and 11 bases from J, leaving 12 bases between the germline ends. Measured from the cysteine to the phenylalanine, the CDR3 is 13 residues long. The kept DNA is CDR3 alone, 39 bases in frame from the first base. The CDR3 regions of human TCRbeta chains were subjected to immunosequencing. Processing in the source paper ran as follows. TCRs in the repertoires were matched against a reference library of SARS-CoV-2-specific TCRs that had been generated with the MIRA antigen-specificity platform. Breadth was defined as the fraction of unique TCRs that were SARS-CoV-2-associated, and depth was defined as the fraction of total T cells that were SARS-CoV-2-associated. Each spike-specific TCR was assigned to its reactive spike region and to a CD4 or CD8 class using the MIRA data. Log10-transformed breadth and depth values were compared by one-way ANOVA with Sidak's multiple comparisons tests. TCRdb retrieved this table from immuneACCESS and kept in-frame rearrangements only. Not all clones are present; in checked studies, unresolved V genes account for under half, and no reason is known for the remainder. V, J and clone size derive from that table, while D and trimming were established from the DNA sequence. This sample lists 65,000 to 85,000 clones; roughly 90% were detected once. The top ten hold about 5.2% of the sample.

Interpreted using the paper, the time point label stands for: baseline before first vaccination. Vaccinee samples were obtained from the UK trials COV001 and COV002, which included a single-blind randomized controlled phase 2/3 trial of AZD1222 (ChAdOx1 nCoV-19) in healthy adults. For TCRbeta chain sequencing, PBMC samples from trial participants were taken at day 0 and at day 28 after the second dose. Points on this clone: The antigen it recognizes is unknown. No base quality information exists; no much larger clone differs at one position.

The full study reports these points: Because no samples from the day 14 peak response were available, repertoires could be characterized only after the peak T cell response. In the small 56-69-year group, the increase in depth fell short of significance, most likely because of low power. Reportedly, almost half of the unique spike-specific TCRs recognized epitopes lying outside the regions that are mutated in the B.1.351 and B.1.1.7 variants. Conclusions about previously exposed vaccinees are limited because only six or seven AZD1222 recipients were SARS-CoV-2 seropositive at baseline. Participants were mostly white British, with more females than males. The authors suggested clonal diversity may have been underestimated. Spike-specific TCR breadth and depth rose significantly after two AZD1222 doses compared with day 0 and with MenACWY recipients. Vaccine-associated CD4 TCRs spanned the whole spike protein, with dominant responses in regions 160-218 and 743-854.

The chain was built from TRBV6-5 and TRBJ1-6, with no confidently assigned D gene. This TCR was recovered from an adult in good health. The sample in question was peripheral blood, obtained on day 0 of AZD1222 vaccination. The CDR3 amino acid sequence is: CASSWGQRAPLHF. The DNA sequence is as follows: TGTGCCAGCAGTTGGGGTCAACGGGCACCCCTCCACTTT.